This TCR beta chain was recorded in a study of T cells in Graves' hyperthyroidism and ophthalmopathy. V was pared by 3 bases and J by 6 bases, with 15 bases between. Germline loops: CDR1 SGHAT, CDR2 FQDESV (reference sequence). The CDR3 is 15 amino acids. This clonotype has at least ten counts. The CDR3 regions of TCR beta were amplified from RNA transcripts. Primed by the HTBI set, a first-round RT-PCR was run on the TCR CDR3. MiXCR, run by TCRdb on the multiplex PCR reads, gives a single entry per CDR3 protein. The sample carries approximately 400,000 distinct CDR3 sequences, roughly 25% recorded once. Recently diagnosed hyperthyroidism of less than 2 months' duration affected patients aged 18 to 65. Diagnosis relied on clinical symptoms, serum thyroxine and TRAb, thyroid ultrasound and orbital computed tomography.

The chain employs TRBV11-1 and TRBJ1-5; maybe TRBD1 (5 bases). The sample taken for sequencing was blood. The receptor comes from a man aged 50 to 60 with Graves' hyperthyroidism. This CDR3 is CASSFPREAVQPQHF. The CDR3 DNA follows: TGTGCCAGCAGCTTTCCCAGGGAAGCGGTTCAGCCCCAGCATTTT.